The clone carrying this TCR beta chain was counted a few times. Its target is not known. The use of a sample-barcoded 5' primer and a J-beta primer mix characterized a second PCR of roughly 7 to 12 cycles. TCRdb re-analysed the 5' RACE reads in MiXCR, keeping a single row per CDR3 protein. The sample has about 2 million distinct CDR3 sequences; around 50% are singletons. This specimen comes from a study of blood T cells in healthy people across ages. Study observations and caveats: Roughly linearly, TCR beta diversity per million T cells fell as age increased.

Germline V CDR1 and CDR2: LGHNA, YSLEER. The ends were cut back, 0 bases at V and 0 bases at J, with 18 bases in the middle. This CDR3 comprises 18 residues. Total RNA was isolated from each sample in quantities of at least 5 micrograms. This rearrangement joins TRBV4-3 to TRBJ2-7; possible D gene TRBD2, 7 bases. The clonotype originates from a woman in her 40s in good health. Sequenced material: blood. CDR3 nucleotide sequence: TGCGCCAGCAGCCAAGAAAGGGGGGCAGGGAGGGTCTCCTACGAGCAGTACTTC. Translating gives CASSQERGAGRVSYEQYF.